This T cell receptor beta chain derives from a study of T cell responses to AZD1222 COVID-19 vaccine (dated by TCRdb to about 2021). With regard to the full study: TCR sequencing covered over 230 trial participants: 200 to 210 given two doses of AZD1222 and about 26 given two doses of MenACWY control vaccine. Trial participants were enrolled by age into 18-55, 56-69 and 70-plus year subgroups, with roughly 150, 30 and 60 TCR-sequenced participants respectively. General study outcomes and caveats: Vaccine-associated CD4 TCRs spanned the whole spike protein, with dominant responses in regions 160-218 and 743-854. Reportedly, close to half of the unique spike-specific TCRs recognized epitopes lying outside the regions that are mutated in the B.1.351 and B.1.1.7 variants. After two AZD1222 doses, both the breadth and the depth of spike-specific TCRs were significantly higher than at day 0 and than in MenACWY recipients. Conclusions about previously exposed vaccinees were limited because only six or seven AZD1222 recipients were SARS-CoV-2 seropositive at baseline. Most participants were white British and females outnumbered males, and the authors suggested that clonal diversity may have been underestimated. In the small 56-69-year group, the increase in depth fell short of significance, most likely because of low power. No day 14 peak-response samples were available, so repertoires were characterized only after the peak T cell response.

CDR1 and CDR2 (PRHDT, FYEKMQ) derive from the germline V gene (reference sequence). Spanning cysteine to phenylalanine, the CDR3 consists of 15 amino acids. Only the CDR3 DNA is retained, 45 bases long and in frame from the first base. The sample's time point label, decoded: about 28 days (+/-7) after the second vaccine dose. AZD1222 recipients given second doses at about 4 weeks or at about 12 weeks were pooled, since spike-specific TCR depth and breadth were not found to differ between the two schedules. Samples from vaccinated people were obtained from the UK trials COV001 and COV002, which included a single-blind randomized controlled phase 2/3 trial of AZD1222 (ChAdOx1 nCoV-19) in healthy adults. For TCRbeta chain sequencing, PBMC samples from trial participants were taken at day 0 and at day 28 after the second dose. This clone appeared a single time. Its antigen specificity is not known. A junction boundary mismatches the germline segment, possibly from a read error.

The CDR3 regions of human TCRbeta chains were subjected to immunosequencing. The paper's data handling went like this. Repertoire TCRs were checked for matches against a reference library of SARS-CoV-2-specific TCRs that had been generated using the MIRA antigen-specificity platform. Breadth meant the fraction of unique TCRs that were SARS-CoV-2-associated, whereas depth meant the fraction of total T cells that were SARS-CoV-2-associated. Using the MIRA data, each spike-specific TCR was mapped to the spike region that the TCR reacts to and placed in a CD4 or CD8 class. Log10-transformed breadth and depth values were compared by one-way ANOVA with Sidak's multiple comparisons tests. The table was pulled from immuneACCESS by TCRdb, which kept in-frame rearrangements only. Such tables lose some clones; where checked, under half of the loss comes from unresolved V genes, and the rest has no known cause. From that table come the V and J calls and clone size; the DNA was used to work out D and trimming. In all, the sample holds 180,000 or so clones, and roughly 94% of those were seen once. The ten most abundant clones make up 1.3% of the sample.

The sequence derives from an adult who received the AZD1222 COVID-19 vaccine. The sequencing used peripheral blood, collected 28 days after the second AZD1222 dose. This sequence uses TRBV13 and TRBJ1-6; a stretch of 8 junction bases matches TRBD1. The CDR3 amino acid sequence is: CASSLGTGYNSPLHF. In nucleotide form, the sequence is TGTGCCAGCAGCCTAGGGACAGGATATAATTCACCCCTCCACTTT.